This entry features one TCR beta chain sequence. The V gene's germline CDR1 is SNHLY and CDR2 FYNNEI. V was cut by 8 bases and J by 0 bases, with 8 bases left in between. This CDR3 has 13 amino acids. This sample is drawn from a study of blood T cell repertoires in COVID-19. Across the whole study: Sites in the United States, Italy and Spain provided acute and convalescent COVID-19 samples.

As originally analysed: Amplification from reference gene primers served as the basis for estimated nucleated cell counts. Assay: immunoSEQ multiplex PCR; the TCRdb copy retains only in-frame clones and omits some. The V and J calls and clone size come from that table; D and trimming were worked out from the DNA. The data hold around 270,000 clones, with roughly 80% observed a single time. The clonotype was recovered from a man aged 60 to 75 with acute or convalescent COVID-19. The chain links TRBV2 to TRBJ1-5; no definite D call. Sequencing input: peripheral blood. For the CDR3, the DNA is TGTGCCAGCGGAACAGATAGCAATCAGCCCCAGCATTTT. This gives the protein CASGTDSNQPQHF.